These T cell receptor beta chains were read from a single sample in a study of blood T cell repertoires in COVID-19. Data came from immunoSEQ multiplex PCR; TCRdb stores just in-frame clones and leaves some out. The repertoire consists of fewer than 100,000 clones, with roughly 85% occurring once and the leading ten covering 3.5% to 5.5%. Sample: peripheral blood. The receptors stem from a man aged 65 to 79 with acute or convalescent COVID-19. Both conserved end residues are part of each CDR3. The D gene is left open where the match is weak. A row's size may be missing; if present it is once, few, many or a size class.

d_gene: NA; v_gene: TRBV9; abundance: NA; j_gene: TRBJ1-3; CDR3nt: TGTGCCAGCAGCGTAGCCAGCTCTGGAAACACCATATATTTT; CDR3aa: CASSVASSGNTIYF
d_gene: TRBD1; v_gene: TRBV19; abundance: once; j_gene: TRBJ1-2; CDR3nt: TGTGCCAGTAGTAGTGACAGGGAGAACTATGGCTACACCTTC; CDR3aa: CASSSDRENYGYTF
d_gene: TRBD1; v_gene: TRBV12-3/TRBV12-4; abundance: NA; j_gene: TRBJ1-1; CDR3nt: TGTGCCAGCAGTATCACAGGGGGCGCGCGAGCTTTCTTT; CDR3aa: CASSITGGARAFF
d_gene: NA; v_gene: TRBV4-1; abundance: NA; j_gene: TRBJ2-2; CDR3nt: TGCGCCAGCAGCCAAGACGTCGGGGAGCTGTTTTTT; CDR3aa: CASSQDVGELFF
d_gene: NA; v_gene: TRBV10-3; abundance: NA; j_gene: TRBJ2-2; CDR3nt: TGTGCCATCAGTGGCAGGGACACCGGGGAGCTGTTTTTT; CDR3aa: CAISGRDTGELFF
d_gene: TRBD1; v_gene: TRBV9; abundance: once; j_gene: TRBJ1-4; CDR3nt: TGTGCCAGCAGCGCGTTCGGCGGGACAGGAAGAGAAAAACTGTTTTTT; CDR3aa: CASSAFGGTGREKLFF
d_gene: NA; v_gene: TRBV28; abundance: NA; j_gene: TRBJ1-4; CDR3nt: TGTGCCAGCAGTTTCTGGCAGGGTGGGGAAAAACTGTTTTTT; CDR3aa: CASSFWQGGEKLFF
d_gene: TRBD1; v_gene: TRBV29-1; abundance: NA; j_gene: TRBJ2-7; CDR3nt: TGCAGCGTTGAAGATAGGAGCCAGGGGGCATACGAGCAGTACTTC; CDR3aa: CSVEDRSQGAYEQYF
d_gene: NA; v_gene: TRBV5-1; abundance: NA; j_gene: TRBJ2-3; CDR3nt: TGCGCCAGCAGCTTGACTCGGGGTGCCACAGATACGCAGTATTTT; CDR3aa: CASSLTRGATDTQYF
d_gene: NA; v_gene: TRBV30; abundance: NA; j_gene: TRBJ2-2; CDR3nt: TGTGGGTCCGGTAGCTGGAACACCGGGGAGCTGTTTTTT; CDR3aa: CGSGSWNTGELFF
d_gene: TRBD1; v_gene: TRBV5-1; abundance: once; j_gene: TRBJ2-2; CDR3nt: TGCGCCAGCAGCCCCGGGACAGGGGCGAACACCGGGGAGCTGTTTTTT; CDR3aa: CASSPGTGANTGELFF
d_gene: TRBD1; v_gene: TRBV28; abundance: NA; j_gene: TRBJ1-3; CDR3nt: TGTGCCAGCACATGGGCAGGGGGAGAAGGAAACACCATATATTTT; CDR3aa: CASTWAGGEGNTIYF
d_gene: NA; v_gene: TRBV7-8; abundance: NA; j_gene: TRBJ1-3; CDR3nt: TGTGCCAGCAGCTTAGGTCCGGGTAGAAACACCATATATTTT; CDR3aa: CASSLGPGRNTIYF
d_gene: TRBD2; v_gene: TRBV5-1; abundance: NA; j_gene: TRBJ2-7; CDR3nt: TGCGCCAGCAGCTGGGACGCTAGCGGGGGTTCCTACGAGCAGTACTTC; CDR3aa: CASSWDASGGSYEQYF
d_gene: TRBD2; v_gene: TRBV5-4; abundance: NA; j_gene: TRBJ2-2; CDR3nt: TGTGCCAGCAGCTTGCCGGGACTAGCGAACACCGGGGAGCTGTTTTTT; CDR3aa: CASSLPGLANTGELFF
d_gene: TRBD1; v_gene: TRBV19; abundance: NA; j_gene: TRBJ1-5; CDR3nt: TGTGCCAGTAGTATAGTGGCCGGGACAGGGATGAGCAATCAGCCCCAGCATTTT; CDR3aa: CASSIVAGTGMSNQPQHF
d_gene: TRBD1; v_gene: TRBV6-5; abundance: NA; j_gene: TRBJ2-2; CDR3nt: TGTGCCAGCAGGCGGGGACAGGGTAACACCGGGGAGCTGTTTTTT; CDR3aa: CASRRGQGNTGELFF
d_gene: TRBD1; v_gene: TRBV6-5; abundance: NA; j_gene: TRBJ2-2; CDR3nt: TGTGCCAGCAGTCCCGACAGGGTGGCCGGGGAGCTGTTTTTT; CDR3aa: CASSPDRVAGELFF
d_gene: NA; v_gene: TRBV28; abundance: NA; j_gene: TRBJ2-7; CDR3nt: TGTGCCAGCAGTTTAAAGGGGCACTTGTCCTACGAGCAGTACTTC; CDR3aa: CASSLKGHLSYEQYF
d_gene: NA; v_gene: TRBV5-6; abundance: NA; j_gene: TRBJ1-4; CDR3nt: TGTGCCAGCAGCCCCGTAGGAGGATCCTATGAAAAACTGTTTTTT; CDR3aa: CASSPVGGSYEKLFF
d_gene: NA; v_gene: TRBV3-1/TRBV3-2; abundance: NA; j_gene: TRBJ1-2; CDR3nt: TGTGCCAGCAGCCAAGGAAGGGGCGGAGGGTATGGCTACACCTTC; CDR3aa: CASSQGRGGGYGYTF
d_gene: TRBD1; v_gene: TRBV29-1; abundance: NA; j_gene: TRBJ1-2; CDR3nt: TGCAGCGTTGAAGAGGGGACAGGGGGCATCTATGGCTACACCTTC; CDR3aa: CSVEEGTGGIYGYTF
d_gene: NA; v_gene: TRBV28; abundance: NA; j_gene: TRBJ1-1; CDR3nt: TGTGCCAGCAGTGGGGCCCCGGGCACTGAAGCTTTCTTT; CDR3aa: CASSGAPGTEAFF
d_gene: TRBD2; v_gene: TRBV6-5; abundance: NA; j_gene: TRBJ2-2; CDR3nt: TGTGCCTCCCGGGGGGGTAACACCGGGGAGCTGTTTTTT; CDR3aa: CASRGGNTGELFF
d_gene: NA; v_gene: TRBV7-9; abundance: NA; j_gene: TRBJ1-4; CDR3nt: TGTGCCAGCAGCCAGGCCATAAATGAAAAACTGTTTTTT; CDR3aa: CASSQAINEKLFF
d_gene: NA; v_gene: TRBV19; abundance: NA; j_gene: TRBJ2-7; CDR3nt: TGTGCCAGTAGTCCCAGGATCCTCGGCTACGAGCAGTACTTC; CDR3aa: CASSPRILGYEQYF
d_gene: TRBD1; v_gene: TRBV12-3/TRBV12-4; abundance: NA; j_gene: TRBJ1-2; CDR3nt: TGTGCCAGCAGTACGGGACAGGGTAACGGCTACACCTTC; CDR3aa: CASSTGQGNGYTF
d_gene: NA; v_gene: TRBV6-5; abundance: NA; j_gene: TRBJ1-2; CDR3nt: TGTGCCAGCATCCGTGGGACATCGTTGGGCTACACCTTC; CDR3aa: CASIRGTSLGYTF
d_gene: TRBD1; v_gene: TRBV6-5; abundance: few; j_gene: TRBJ1-3; CDR3nt: TGTGCCAGCAGTACCCAGGGGGTCTCTGGAAACACCATATATTTT; CDR3aa: CASSTQGVSGNTIYF
d_gene: TRBD1; v_gene: TRBV5-1; abundance: NA; j_gene: TRBJ1-1; CDR3nt: TGCGCCAGCAGCGACCGGGACAGGCAGAACACTGAAGCTTTCTTT; CDR3aa: CASSDRDRQNTEAFF
d_gene: TRBD1; v_gene: TRBV6-5; abundance: NA; j_gene: TRBJ1-3; CDR3nt: TGTGCCAGCACCGACAGGGGATCAACTGGAAACACCATATATTTT; CDR3aa: CASTDRGSTGNTIYF
d_gene: NA; v_gene: TRBV5-6; abundance: few; j_gene: TRBJ2-1; CDR3nt: TGTGCCAGCAGCTTGGGGGTCCAGAGGGAGCAGTTCTTC; CDR3aa: CASSLGVQREQFF
d_gene: TRBD1; v_gene: TRBV5-1; abundance: NA; j_gene: TRBJ2-3; CDR3nt: TGCGCCAGCAGCAGGATGACAGGGCCCGCAGCAGATACGCAGTATTTT; CDR3aa: CASSRMTGPAADTQYF
d_gene: NA; v_gene: TRBV5-4; abundance: few; j_gene: TRBJ2-5; CDR3nt: TGTGCCAGCAGCTTGGATCCACAGGGTGAGACCCAGTACTTC; CDR3aa: CASSLDPQGETQYF
d_gene: NA; v_gene: TRBV7-9; abundance: NA; j_gene: TRBJ1-2; CDR3nt: TGTGCCAGCAGCTTAGACCGGGGGGCGAGAGTCTACACCTTC; CDR3aa: CASSLDRGARVYTF
d_gene: NA; v_gene: TRBV11-2; abundance: NA; j_gene: TRBJ2-3; CDR3nt: TGTGCCAGCAGCTCAACACCGGGACTTGGTACAGATACGCAGTATTTT; CDR3aa: CASSSTPGLGTDTQYF
d_gene: TRBD1; v_gene: TRBV5-4; abundance: NA; j_gene: TRBJ1-6; CDR3nt: TGTGCCAGCAGCTTAGACCTGGACAGGGGAGATTCACCCCTCCACTTT; CDR3aa: CASSLDLDRGDSPLHF
d_gene: NA; v_gene: TRBV5-1; abundance: NA; j_gene: TRBJ1-6; CDR3nt: TGCGCCAGCAGCCCGGGAGGGGTACTGCGGGGTTCACCCCTCCACTTT; CDR3aa: CASSPGGVLRGSPLHF
d_gene: NA; v_gene: TRBV5-1; abundance: NA; j_gene: TRBJ1-1; CDR3nt: TGCGCCAGCAGCTTGCGACTGATGAACACTGAAGCTTTCTTT; CDR3aa: CASSLRLMNTEAFF
d_gene: TRBD1; v_gene: TRBV10-3; abundance: NA; j_gene: TRBJ1-4; CDR3nt: TGTGCCATCAGTGAAGGGACAGCTAATGAAAAACTGTTTTTT; CDR3aa: CAISEGTANEKLFF
d_gene: NA; v_gene: TRBV7-2; abundance: NA; j_gene: TRBJ1-5; CDR3nt: TGTGCCAGCAGCCCTGCGGCCCAGCCCCAGCATTTT; CDR3aa: CASSPAAQPQHF
d_gene: NA; v_gene: TRBV5-5; abundance: NA; j_gene: TRBJ2-5; CDR3nt: TGTGCCAGCAGCCCCCGGGCCTCAGGGGAGACCCAGTACTTC; CDR3aa: CASSPRASGETQYF
d_gene: TRBD1; v_gene: TRBV7-8; abundance: NA; j_gene: TRBJ1-1; CDR3nt: TGTGCCAGCAGCACGACAGGGGGCTGGGAGCGGGCTTTCTTT; CDR3aa: CASSTTGGWERAFF
d_gene: TRBD1; v_gene: TRBV5-1; abundance: NA; j_gene: TRBJ1-3; CDR3nt: TGCGCCAGCAGCTCCGGGACAGGGAACGGAAACACCATATATTTT; CDR3aa: CASSSGTGNGNTIYF
d_gene: TRBD1; v_gene: TRBV28; abundance: NA; j_gene: TRBJ2-2; CDR3nt: TGTGCCAGCAGACGACAGGGGGCCGGGGAGCTGTTTTTT; CDR3aa: CASRRQGAGELFF
d_gene: TRBD1; v_gene: TRBV19; abundance: NA; j_gene: TRBJ1-1; CDR3nt: TGTGCCAGTAGTGTACAGGGGGTTGGGACTGAAGCTTTCTTT; CDR3aa: CASSVQGVGTEAFF
d_gene: NA; v_gene: TRBV6-5; abundance: NA; j_gene: TRBJ1-1; CDR3nt: TGTGCCAGCAGGCGATACCAGGGACTAGAAGCTTTCTTT; CDR3aa: CASRRYQGLEAFF
d_gene: NA; v_gene: TRBV3-1/TRBV3-2; abundance: NA; j_gene: TRBJ1-5; CDR3nt: TGTGCCAGCAGCCAAGATATCGGCGGTAGAGGCAATCAGCCCCAGCATTTT; CDR3aa: CASSQDIGGRGNQPQHF
d_gene: TRBD1; v_gene: TRBV7-8; abundance: NA; j_gene: TRBJ2-3; CDR3nt: TGTGCCAGCAGCTTAGCGAGAGGGCTGGGGACAGGGGTTTACACAGATACGCAGTATTTT; CDR3aa: CASSLARGLGTGVYTDTQYF
d_gene: TRBD2; v_gene: TRBV2; abundance: NA; j_gene: TRBJ2-7; CDR3nt: TGTGCCAGCTTGGCCCCGCCGGGGGGCGAGCAGTACTTC; CDR3aa: CASLAPPGGEQYF
d_gene: NA; v_gene: TRBV9; abundance: few; j_gene: TRBJ2-7; CDR3nt: TGTGCCAGCAGCGTAGAGGCAGGTCCAGGGTACGAGCAGTACTTC; CDR3aa: CASSVEAGPGYEQYF
d_gene: NA; v_gene: TRBV3-1/TRBV3-2; abundance: NA; j_gene: TRBJ1-2; CDR3nt: TGTGCCAGCAGCCAAGGGGACATCGAGGGCTACACCTTC; CDR3aa: CASSQGDIEGYTF
d_gene: NA; v_gene: TRBV6-5; abundance: NA; j_gene: TRBJ1-2; CDR3nt: TGTGCCAGCAGTATACAGGGCTCGCGCTATGGCTACACCTTC; CDR3aa: CASSIQGSRYGYTF
d_gene: TRBD2; v_gene: TRBV7-3; abundance: once; j_gene: TRBJ2-5; CDR3nt: TGTGCCAGCAGCTTTCTGCGGGGGGGCCTGGAGACCCAGTACTTC; CDR3aa: CASSFLRGGLETQYF
d_gene: TRBD1; v_gene: TRBV28; abundance: NA; j_gene: TRBJ1-1; CDR3nt: TGTGCCAGCAGTTTATCGGACAGGGGAAAGGCTTTCTTT; CDR3aa: CASSLSDRGKAFF
d_gene: NA; v_gene: TRBV5-1; abundance: NA; j_gene: TRBJ1-1; CDR3nt: TGCGCCACCAAGACAGGTAACATGAACACTGAAGCTTTCTTT; CDR3aa: CATKTGNMNTEAFF
d_gene: NA; v_gene: TRBV6-6; abundance: once; j_gene: TRBJ1-2; CDR3nt: TGTGCCAGCAGTTACCTGACAGCGACAACCTATGGCTACACCTTC; CDR3aa: CASSYLTATTYGYTF